These 9 T cell receptor beta chains came from one sample sequenced in a study of blood T cell repertoires in COVID-19. Produced via immunoSEQ multiplex PCR; TCRdb's table is partial and in-frame only. The sample lists about 160,000 clones, about 87% occurring once. The material sequenced was peripheral blood. All receptors come from a woman in her sixties who had recovered from COVID-19.

This chain connects TRBV9 to TRBJ2-2, with no clear D. Trimming pared 0 bases from V and 5 bases from J, leaving 8 bases between. In germline, CDR1 is SGDLS, CDR2 YYNGEE. The CDR3 is 14 residues long. This CDR3 reads CASSVGQITGELFF. In DNA, the CDR3 is TGTGCCAGCAGCGTAGGCCAGATAACCGGGGAGCTGTTTTTT.

This clone occurred once. The V and J genes are TRBV5-4 and TRBJ2-3, with TRBD2 matching over 15 bases. The CDR3 runs to 17 residues. V lost 2 bases to trimming and J lost 0 bases; unmatched junction nucleotides: 1. The germline gives CDR1 SGHNT, CDR2 YYREEE (reference sequence). The DNA for the CDR3 is TGTGCCAGCAGCTTTGGACTAGCGGGGGGGAGCACAGATACGCAGTATTTT. Amino acids: CASSFGLAGGSTDTQYF.

This clone turned up a few times. This rearrangement joins TRBV7-9 to TRBJ2-3; 8 nucleotides line up with TRBD2. The CDR3 sequence is 17 residues long. Germline V gene data show CDR1 as SEHNR and CDR2 as FQNEAQ (reference sequence). The V and J ends lost 4 bases and 2 bases, in that order; junction bases with no gene match: 11. The CDR3 DNA is TGTGCCAGCAGCTACCCGACGGGGGGGAGGGTCACAGATACGCAGTATTTT. As protein: CASSYPTGGRVTDTQYF.

This sequence joins TRBV4-2 and TRBJ1-2; D is ambiguous. The CDR3 sequence is 13 residues long. The V end was cut by 1 base, the J end by 8 bases, with 11 bases between. Germline-derived CDR1 and CDR2 are LGHNA and YNFKEQ. As DNA, the CDR3 is TGTGCCAGCAGCCAAGCTAACCTGAACGGCTACACCTTC. Protein product: CASSQANLNGYTF.

This clone was picked up a small number of times. V and J are TRBV1 and TRBJ2-1; the D call TRBD1 from the table was never checked on the DNA. TRBV1 is a pseudogene segment. CDR3 length equals 15 residues. Written as DNA, the CDR3 is TGCACCAGCAGGCAGCGGGACAGGAGTTGGAATGAGCAGTTCTTC. Translation gives CTSRQRDRSWNEQFF.

Here the CDR3 reads CASSFPVNTEAFF. In DNA form, the CDR3 reads TGTGCCAGCAGCTTTCCTGTCAACACTGAAGCTTTCTTT. The rearrangement uses TRBV7-9 and TRBJ1-1; D is ambiguous. V lost 3 bases, J lost 2 bases, and 7 bases lay in between. The CDR3 sequence is 13 residues long. The V gene's germline CDR1 is SEHNR and CDR2 FQNEAQ (reference sequence).

The chain carries TRBV5-1 and TRBJ2-5; TRBD2 agrees at 12 bases. Germline lookup yields CDR1 SGHRS and CDR2 YFSETQ. The CDR3 covers 16 residues. V shed 4 bases, J shed 5 bases, and the junction held 9 bases outside the gene matches. The CDR3 nucleotides are TGCGCCAGCAGCCGATCTAGCGGGGGGGCCTGGGAGACCCAGTACTTC. This gives the protein CASSRSSGGAWETQYF.

This clone has a handful of counts. The rearrangement uses TRBV29-1 and TRBJ2-5, with D tentatively TRBD2 (7 bases). Germline V gene sequence: CDR1 SQVTM, CDR2 ANQGSEA. Trimming shortened V by 2 bases and J by 5 bases, and 12 bases separated the two germline ends. The CDR3 spans 13 residues. The CDR3 loop is CSVERGAGETQYF. CDR3 bases: TGCAGCGTTGAACGGGGGGCCGGGGAGACCCAGTACTTC. Drawing the rest from reference TRBV29-1 and TRBJ2-5, the complete variable domain is SAVISQKPSRDICQRGTSLTIQCQVDSQVTMMFWYRQQPGQSLTLIATANQGSEATYESGFVIDKFPISRPNLTFSTLTVSNMSPEDSSIYLCSVERGAGETQYFGPGTRLLVL.

This rearrangement joins TRBV5-1 to TRBJ2-5, with 7 bases aligning to TRBD2. The germline CDR1 and CDR2 sequences are SGHRS and YFSETQ. The CDR3 contains 13 residues. V lost 4 bases and J lost 4; bases outside the gene matches: 4. CDR3 in DNA: TGCGCCAGCAGCGCCCTAGCGGCAGAGACCCAGTACTTC. Its protein product is CASSALAAETQYF.